This T cell receptor (beta chain) was recovered during a study of blood T cell repertoires in COVID-19 (dated by TCRdb to 2018 to 2021). Regarding the complete study: For ImmuneRACE Cohort 3, a participant was defined as recovered based on two consecutive negative NP/OP PCR tests, clearance by a healthcare professional, or resolution of symptoms. Samples from collaborators originated in the United States, Italy and Spain and spanned both the acute and convalescent phases of COVID-19. A de-identified subject ID, COVID-19 status, age in years and sex were almost always included in the sample metadata. The samples were drawn from the first 160 participants of the ongoing ImmuneRACE study and from 950 to 1,500 subjects provided by 6 global collaborators. The repertoires were made available in a free public database intended to serve as a resource for research on the immune response to SARS-CoV-2. The material from the prospective study consisted of cDNA or gDNA derived from T cells, B-cell-depleted T cells, or PBMCs. Where available, HLA class I and class II types were taken from metadata supplied by the sample provider and were not determined by assay-based typing. The dataset comprised deeply sampled blood TCRbeta repertoires from subjects exposed to, actively infected with, or recovered from COVID-19. Study-level results and caveats: How much clinical and demographic metadata was included differed by source and by participant, and the metadata was provided uncurated.

This clone was seen a single time. No cognate antigen has been identified for it. No much larger clone is present one base from it, and per-base qualities are unavailable. Cut back by 9 bases and 5 bases, the V and J ends lie 22 bases apart. Per the germline V gene, ENHRY is the CDR1 and SYGVKD is the CDR2. The CDR3 holds 15 amino acids from the cysteine to the phenylalanine. Only the CDR3 part of the read is kept: 45 bases, read in frame from the first base. TCRbeta CDR3 regions were amplified from genomic DNA using the immunoSEQ Assay, a bias-controlled multiplex PCR. In the original analysis: Within the assay, amplification of reference gene primers was used to estimate how many nucleated cells each sample contained. To quantify the absolute abundance of each unique TCRbeta CDR3 rearrangement, sequence reads were collapsed and filtered. For each sample, productive Simpson clonality was calculated as the square root of Simpson's diversity index across productive rearrangements. As stored in TCRdb, this immuneACCESS dataset retains in-frame rearrangements with V and J assigned. A fraction of the clones does not appear; measured against another copy, unresolved V genes explain less than half of the discrepancy, and the remainder lacks a known reason. The D gene and trimming were derived from the DNA, and the V and J assignments and clone size from that table. In this sample the table shows some 300,000 clones, 70% to 90% of which occur a single time. Jointly, the top ten make up approximately 2% of the sample.

In the prospective study, participants were roughly 18 to 100 years old, resided in fewer than 25 geographic areas of the United States, and were enrolled through a virtual design. To assign participants to cohorts, the prospective study relied on clinical history that participants themselves reported in a screening survey and a study questionnaire. In the prospective study, whole blood, serum and a nasopharyngeal or oropharyngeal swab were collected from each participant by mobile phlebotomists. Over a roughly 2-month period, participants in the prospective study had the option of providing additional blood draws and questionnaires. Before DNA extraction, prospective study blood samples were shipped either frozen or at room temperature.

The V and J segments used are TRBV10-3 and TRBJ2-5, with no confident D gene call. The source of this sequence is a woman aged 55-69 years in a cohort exposed to, infected with or recovered from COVID-19 (not recorded which). Specimen: PBMCs or T cells enriched from blood (not recorded which). The CDR3 region has the sequence CAIAPEAPYLETQYF. In nucleotide form, the sequence is TGTGCCATAGCACCAGAGGCCCCTTATTTGGAGACCCAGTACTTC.